The entry below describes one T cell receptor (beta chain). The antigen is unknown. The CDR3 loop spans 14 amino acids. V was pared by 7 bases and J by 5 bases, with 6 bases of the junction left unmatched. The V gene's germline CDR1 is MDHEN and CDR2 SYDVKM. The Oncomine TCR Beta short-read assay sequenced DNA from cultured CD4+ T cells. It was cultured CD4+ T cells from which genomic DNA was extracted. From the PCR reads, TCRdb called clonotypes with MiXCR, one entry per CDR3 protein. The table lists fewer than 8,000 distinct CDR3 sequences, 30% to 35% of them singletons. This entry comes from a study of vaccination and CD4 T cells after COVID-19. Overall study results and limits: Convalescent patients displayed a median about 90% of reactive clones emerging only post-vaccination.

The treatment here: roughly 10-day PBMC culture with coronavirus spike peptide pools or control peptides (ViraFEST assay). Gathered ahead of the COVID-19 pandemic (2011-2018) were the CD4+ T cells of the unexposed donor. Following a culture period (around eleven days), negative selection was used to isolate CD4+ T cells. It was SARS-CoV-2 S/N and four cold-coronavirus spikes that probed unexposed-donor CD4+ T cells, cells permitting. The clonotype originates from a human donor in good health. The chain has TRBV28 and TRBJ2-2; 8 nucleotides match TRBD1. Sequences were obtained from CD4+ T cells from blood, cultured in vitro. CDR3 loop: CASKTTGGTGELFF. In DNA, the CDR3 is TGTGCCAGCAAAACTACAGGGGGGACCGGGGAGCTGTTTTTT.